Below are 20 T cell receptor beta chains sequenced from a single sample in a study of molecular identifiers for immune sequencing clone quantification. TCRdb reprocessed the PCR reads with MiXCR, giving one entry per CDR3 protein. This sample has over 300,000 distinct CDR3 sequences; 24% occur once, and the top ten carry approximately 0.74%. Sequences were obtained from naive CD8+ T cells from blood, with Jurkat cell RNA spiked in. The subset: FACS-sorted CD8+CD4-CCR7+CD45RA+ naive T cells. The receptors here all came from a human donor in good health. Some libraries in this study had Jurkat cell RNA spiked in.

The V call is TRBV9, the J call TRBJ2-1; D uncertain. V gave up 3 bases and J gave up 1 base, with 11 bases separating them. Per the germline V gene, CDR1 is SGDLS and CDR2 is YYNGEE. CDR3 size: 15 residues. The CDR3: CASSEDATSYNEQFF. The DNA of the CDR3 is TGTGCCAGCAGCGAGGACGCTACATCCTACAATGAGCAGTTCTTC.

This clonotype was seen more than once but under ten times. This chain uses TRBV13 with TRBJ1-2; D call uncertain. V dropped 0 bases and J dropped 8 bases, with 10 bases sitting between them. The CDR3 consists of 13 residues. The V gene's germline CDR1 is PRHDT and CDR2 FYEKMQ (reference sequence). The CDR3 nucleotides are TGTGCCAGCAGCTTAGGTACAGCTGAGGGCTACACCTTC. This sequence encodes CASSLGTAEGYTF.

This clonotype was seen only a few times. The rearrangement links TRBV27 to TRBJ2-7, with 12 bases lining up with TRBD2. This CDR3 is built from 15 residues. V lost 7 bases and J lost 1; bases outside the gene matches: 5. Looked up from germline, CDR1 is MNHEY and CDR2 is SMNVEV (reference sequence). In nucleotides, the CDR3 is TGTGCCAGCAAACTAGCGGGGGGCCAATCCTACGAGCAGTACTTC. Its translation: CASKLAGGQSYEQYF.

As for this clonotype: A read error may explain this, as a much larger clone is one base away. This chain uses TRBV5-6 with TRBJ1-1, with 8 bases identical to TRBD1. The CDR3 length is 17 residues. Germline V gene data show CDR1 as SGHDT and CDR2 as YYEEEE. The CDR3 DNA reads as TGTGCCAGCAGCTTGTCACAGGGGGAAGTATTAGGCACTGGAGCTTTCTTT. Its translation: CASSLSQGEVLGTGAFF.

This clonotype was counted ten times or more. V is TRBV19 and J is TRBJ2-6, with D perhaps TRBD1 (5 bases). The germline V gene encodes CDR1 LNHDA and CDR2 SQIVND (reference sequence). The CDR3 spans 15 residues. V lost 3 bases and J lost 2, with 8 bases in between. The CDR3 spells CASSIVGAGANVLTF. CDR3 in DNA: TGTGCCAGTAGTATTGTAGGGGCTGGGGCCAACGTCCTGACTTTC.

This clonotype was counted many times. This rearrangement joins TRBV5-6 to TRBJ2-7, with D tentatively TRBD1 or TRBD2 (5 bases each). The length of the CDR3 is 13 residues. V lost 4 bases, J lost 7 bases, and 15 bases lay in between. The V gene's germline CDR1 is SGHDT and CDR2 YYEEEE. CDR3 coding DNA: TGTGCCAGCAGCCCTGTGGGGGTGCGTGAGCAGTACTTC. Translating it yields CASSPVGVREQYF.

Concerning this clonotype: A clone one base away is much larger, so this may be a read error. This rearrangement joins TRBV12-3 or TRBV12-4 to TRBJ2-6; maybe TRBD2 (6 bases). This CDR3 spans 17 amino acids. CDR3: CTSGGYGQSSGANVLTF. The CDR3 coding sequence is TGTACCAGTGGGGGGTACGGGCAAAGCTCTGGGGCCAACGTCCTGACTTTC.

With regard to this clonotype: A much larger clone sits a single nucleotide away, making a read error possible. The chain employs TRBV6-6 and TRBJ2-3, with 11 bases identical to TRBD1. Per germline, CDR1 MNHNY and CDR2 SVGAGI (reference sequence). This CDR3 contains 18 residues. As DNA, the CDR3 is TGTGCCAGCAGTTACTCCGGGACAGGGGGTACTAGCACAAATACGCAGTATTTT. Protein product: CASSYSGTGGTSTNTQYF.

As concerns this clonotype: A clone one base away is much larger, so this may be a read error. The gene calls are TRBV5-4 and TRBJ1-1, with D unresolved. From germline, CDR1 is SGHNT and CDR2 YYREEE (reference sequence). The CDR3 contains 12 residues. The CDR3 DNA reads TGTCCCAGCAGCCGTTCCGCCACTGAAGCTTTCTTT. Translated: CPSSRSATEAFF.

For this clonotype: One end of the junction varies from germline; a read error may be responsible. The chain couples TRBV27 to TRBJ2-3; a weak D match, TRBD1 (5 bases). The CDR3 spans 15 residues. Germline values: CDR1 MNHEY, CDR2 SMNVEV (reference sequence). The CDR3 sequence is CASSLAALYTGTQYF. CDR3 nucleotide sequence: TGTGCCAGCAGTTTGGCAGCTCTATACACAGGTACGCAGTATTTT.

For this clonotype: A much larger clone lies a single base off, so this may be a read error. The V and J genes are TRBV28 and TRBJ2-3, with D perhaps TRBD2 (6 bases). CDR1 and CDR2 from the germline V gene are MDHEN and SYDVKM. The CDR3 covers 18 residues. V was trimmed by 1 base and J by 2 bases, leaving 19 bases between them. CDR3 coding DNA: TGTGCCAGCAGTTTATCCTTGACCGGACTAACGGACACAGATACGCAGTATTTT. Protein: CASSLSLTGLTDTDTQYF.

J is TRBJ2-7 and V is TRBV11-1; TRBD1 aligns across 7 bases. J gave up 8 bases and V 4 bases, and 5 bases lay outside the gene matches. The CDR3 length is 12 residues. The germline CDR1 and CDR2 sequences are SGHAT and FQDESV (reference sequence). The CDR3 sequence is CASSWDSYKQYF. CDR3 coding DNA: TGTGCCAGCAGCTGGGACAGTTACAAGCAGTACTTC.

About this clonotype: This clone may be a read error of a much larger clone one base away. V usage is TRBV12-3 or TRBV12-4 and J usage is TRBJ2-2; TRBD1 aligns across 7 bases. CDR3 length: 16 residues. The CDR3 region has the DNA TGTGCCAGCAAAACCCCCGGGACAGTCGGTCCCGGGGAGCTGCTTTTT. Translating it yields CASKTPGTVGPGELLF.

The V call is TRBV4-3, the J call TRBJ1-1; weak D call: TRBD1 (6 bases). The CDR3 is made up of 17 amino acids. Per germline, CDR1 LGHNA and CDR2 YSLEER. Between the trimmed V and J ends, which lost 0 bases and 5 bases, there was a span of 19 bases. The CDR3 protein is CASSQDRSGGGGTEAFF. CDR3 DNA: TGCGCCAGCAGCCAAGACCGTTCCGGGGGCGGGGGTACTGAAGCTTTCTTT.

Comments on this clonotype: One base away lies a much larger clone, so this may be a sequencing read error. The chain is built from TRBV12-3 or TRBV12-4 and TRBJ2-5, with TRBD1 matching over 11 bases. V lost 5 bases to trimming and J lost 5 bases; unmatched junction nucleotides: 4. CDR3 length: 14 amino acids. CDR3 amino acids: CASSLRTGGETQYF. CDR3 DNA sequence: TGTGCCAGCAGTCTAAGGACAGGGGGCGAGACCCAGTACTTC.

At least ten counts were recorded for this clonotype. This sequence joins TRBV5-6 and TRBJ2-7; 8 positions agree with TRBD1. V lost 0 bases to trimming and J lost 0 bases; unmatched junction nucleotides: 5. The CDR3 totals 16 residues. The germline V gene encodes CDR1 SGHDT and CDR2 YYEEEE. In nucleotides, the CDR3 is TGTGCCAGCAGCTTGGGTCCCGGGACAGGCTCCTACGAGCAGTACTTC. Residues: CASSLGPGTGSYEQYF.

As to this clonotype: Its ends do not fully match the called genes, so a read error is possible. This sequence joins TRBV6-1 and TRBJ1-5, with D uncertain. CDR1 and CDR2 (germline): MNHNS, SASEGT. The CDR3 sequence is 14 residues long. CDR3 region: CASSEGPGHQPPHF. The CDR3 DNA sequence: TGTGCCAGCAGTGAAGGCCCGGGCCACCAGCCCCCGCATTTT.

The V gene is TRBV4-1, the J gene TRBJ2-3; 8 nucleotides align to TRBD2. J lost 4 bases, V lost 2 bases, and 5 bases had no gene match. The CDR3 consists of 15 residues. Per the germline V gene, CDR1 is MGHRA and CDR2 is YSYEKL. This CDR3 is CASSQTQGLADTQYF. CDR3 DNA sequence: TGCGCCAGCAGCCAAACCCAGGGACTAGCAGATACGCAGTATTTT.

For this clonotype: One base away lies a much larger clone, so this may be a sequencing read error. The gene calls are TRBV7-9 and TRBJ2-2; D not resolved. Trimming left V 5 bases short and J 5 bases short, with 15 bases between. This CDR3 has 15 amino acids. Per the germline V gene, CDR1 is SEHNR and CDR2 is FQNEAQ (reference sequence). The CDR3: CASSESGPRTGELFF. The CDR3, as DNA: TGTGCCAGCAGCGAGTCCGGGCCTAGGACCGGGGAGCTGTTTTTT.

The sample holds a few counts of this clonotype. The chain uses TRBV7-9 and TRBJ1-4; D gene unclear. CDR3 size: 18 residues. Germline lookup yields CDR1 SEHNR and CDR2 FQNEAQ (reference sequence). Trimming removed 4 bases from V and 0 bases from J, with 18 bases in between. CDR3 nucleotide sequence: TGTGCCAGCAGCTCCAACTTCCATGACACCGCAACTAATGAAAAACTGTTTTTT. Translation: CASSSNFHDTATNEKLFF.